Shown below are 24 T cell receptor beta chains from a single sample sequenced in a study of blood T cell repertoires in COVID-19. The method was immunoSEQ multiplex PCR; TCRdb's version includes in-frame clones alone and lacks a portion of them. The sample lists 96,000 or so clones; roughly 84% were seen once. The sequenced sample consisted of peripheral blood. These receptors all come from a woman of 80 years or more with acute or convalescent COVID-19.

This clone was counted a few times. The genes are TRBV19 and TRBJ2-1, with TRBD1 as a possible D gene (6 bases). V was clipped by 0 bases and J by 7 bases, with 10 bases between them. This CDR3 region has 14 residues. CDR1 and CDR2 (germline): LNHDA, SQIVND (reference sequence). The CDR3 reads CASSIDPGTNEQFF. The CDR3 DNA sequence: TGTGCCAGTAGTATAGATCCTGGGACAAATGAGCAGTTCTTC.

This clone has just one count. The CDR3 here is CASSWDRWSNQPQHF. The CDR3 DNA is TGTGCCAGCAGTTGGGACAGGTGGAGCAATCAGCCCCAGCATTTT. This chain joins TRBV6-5 and TRBJ1-5; 8 bases fit TRBD1. The V gene's germline CDR1 is MNHEY and CDR2 SVGAGI. V lost 4 bases, J lost 1 base, and 3 bases stayed unmatched. The CDR3 covers 15 residues.

The chain couples TRBV5-1 to TRBJ1-1; D ambiguous. Germline loops: CDR1 SGHRS, CDR2 YFSETQ. This CDR3 is built from 15 residues. V lost 3 bases and J 0 bases, leaving 12 bases between the germline ends. Here the CDR3 reads CASSSIGRMNTEAFF. The CDR3 bases are TGCGCCAGCAGCTCCATAGGGAGGATGAACACTGAAGCTTTCTTT.

The chain is built from TRBV7-9 and TRBJ2-7; 11 bases map to TRBD2. CDR1 SEHNR and CDR2 FQNEAQ come from the germline V gene (reference sequence). This CDR3 contains 15 residues. Germline trimming cut 0 bases from V and 5 bases from J; bases unmatched to any gene: 3. The CDR3: CASSLARLAGNEQYF. As DNA, the CDR3 is TGTGCCAGCAGCTTAGCGCGACTAGCGGGAAACGAGCAGTACTTC. Full variable domain (remainder filled in from reference TRBV7-9 and TRBJ2-7): DTGVSQNPRHKITKRGQNVTFRCDPISEHNRLYWYRQTLGQGPEFLTYFQNEAQLEKSRLLSDRFSAERPKGSFSTLEIQRTEQGDSAMYLCASSLARLAGNEQYFGPGTRLTVT.

This clone was observed a single time. The gene calls are TRBV5-4 and TRBJ1-2, with D unresolved. In germline, CDR1 is SGHNT, CDR2 YYREEE (reference sequence). The CDR3 is made up of 15 amino acids. The V and J ends lost 0 bases and 0 bases respectively, with 9 bases between them. The CDR3 loop reads CASSLDGRANYGYTF. DNA for the CDR3: TGTGCCAGCAGCTTGGACGGGAGAGCTAACTATGGCTACACCTTC.

V usage is TRBV7-3 and J usage is TRBJ1-1; 8 nucleotides agree with TRBD1. The V and J ends lost 5 bases and 4 bases, in that order; junction bases with no gene match: 3. The CDR3 spans 13 residues. Germline V gene data show CDR1 as SGHTA and CDR2 as FQGTGA. The CDR3 sequence is CASSPQGGTEAFF. In DNA form, the CDR3 reads TGTGCCAGCAGCCCACAGGGGGGCACTGAAGCTTTCTTT.

In its sample, this clone was seen a few times. CDR3 in amino acids: CASSLDGTGYRYF. The CDR3, as DNA: TGTGCCAGCAGCTTAGATGGGACAGGGTATAGGTACTTC. The V gene is TRBV7-9, the J gene TRBJ2-4; 9 bases are a match to TRBD1. Unmatched junction bases numbered 7, after V lost 1 base and J lost 15 bases. The CDR3 consists of 13 residues. Germline V gives CDR1 SEHNR, CDR2 FQNEAQ (reference sequence).

The rearrangement links TRBV20-1 to TRBJ1-1; 8 positions match TRBD1. V shed 6 bases, J shed 3 bases, and the junction held 12 bases outside the gene matches. This CDR3 is 15 amino acids long. Looked up from germline, CDR1 is DFQATT and CDR2 is SNEGSKA (reference sequence). CDR3 DNA sequence: TGCAGTGCCAGTCATCCAGGGGGCGAGGACACTGAAGCTTTCTTT. Protein product: CSASHPGGEDTEAFF.

The table lists this clone with a count of one. The chain has TRBV9 and TRBJ2-7; 10 nucleotides line up with TRBD2. Germline CDR1 is SGDLS and CDR2 is YYNGEE. V lost 5 bases and J lost 1; bases outside the gene matches: 6. The CDR3 loop spans 15 amino acids. The CDR3 spells CASSDGLAVSYEQYF. In DNA, the CDR3 is TGTGCCAGCAGTGACGGACTAGCGGTTTCCTACGAGCAGTACTTC.

The chain joins TRBV24-1 to TRBJ2-1, with D unresolved. Germline assignment: CDR1 KGHDR and CDR2 SFDVKD. The CDR3 has 12 amino acids. With 2 bases removed from V and 6 bases from J, the gap between germline ends came to 4 bases. The CDR3 DNA is TGTGCCACCAGTGATTCCGGCAATGAGCAGTTCTTC. Translation: CATSDSGNEQFF.

The V and J genes are TRBV5-1 and TRBJ2-3; 8 bases line up with TRBD1. Germline V lookup: CDR1 SGHRS, CDR2 YFSETQ. The CDR3 is 14 amino acids. After removal of 5 bases from V and 0 bases from J, the junction contained 2 bases not matched to a gene. CDR3 DNA sequence: TGCGCCAGCAGGTACAGGGGGAGCACAGATACGCAGTATTTT. Amino acid sequence: CASRYRGSTDTQYF. The complete variable domain, with remaining parts taken from reference TRBV5-1 and TRBJ2-3, reads KAGVTQTPRYLIKTRGQQVTLSCSPISGHRSVSWYQQTPGQGLQFLFEYFSETQRNKGNFPGRFSGRQFSNSRSEMNVSTLELGDSALYLCASRYRGSTDTQYFGPGTRLTVL.

This clone appeared a single time. The chain couples TRBV6-6 to TRBJ2-5; TRBD2 aligns across 9 bases. Trimming took 5 bases from V and 5 from J; bases not matched to a gene: 21. The CDR3 is 19 residues long. Germline assignment: CDR1 MNHNY and CDR2 SVGAGI (reference sequence). In nucleotides, the CDR3 is TGTGCCAGCAGTCCTCTCCGGGCCGGGAGCGGGAGGTTGCAGGAGACCCAGTACTTC. Translation: CASSPLRAGSGRLQETQYF.

The J gene is TRBJ1-1, the V gene TRBV5-8; 8 positions match TRBD1. The CDR3 has 14 residues. The germline gives CDR1 SGHTS, CDR2 YDEGEE. Trimming removed 4 bases from V and 11 bases from J; junction bases left unmatched: 13. The CDR3: CASSEPRGPVRAFF. As DNA, the CDR3 is TGTGCCAGCAGCGAACCCAGGGGGCCCGTTCGGGCTTTCTTT.

The chain links TRBV1 to TRBJ2-7; TRBD2 is taken as the D call from the table, unchecked against the DNA. TRBV1 is a pseudogene. This CDR3 is built from 18 residues. CDR3 protein: CTSSQDRRGLAGTVEQYF. The CDR3 coding sequence is TGCACCAGCAGCCAAGATCGTCGTGGACTAGCGGGAACGGTCGAGCAGTACTTC.

This clone was recorded once. The rearrangement uses TRBV7-2 and TRBJ1-1; 8 nucleotides match TRBD1. This CDR3 region has 15 residues. V was clipped by 5 bases and J by 1 base; unmatched bases: 6. Germline CDR1 SGHTA, CDR2 FQGNSA. The CDR3 loop reads CASSPRQGRNTEAFF. The CDR3 DNA reads as TGTGCCAGCAGCCCTCGACAGGGGAGGAACACTGAAGCTTTCTTT.

The rearrangement links TRBV2 to TRBJ2-3, with D perhaps matching TRBD2 (6 bases). This CDR3 region has 15 residues. CDR1 is SNHLY, CDR2 FYNNEI, per germline. V was trimmed by 9 bases and J by 1 base, leaving 17 bases between them. CDR3 sequence (DNA): TGTGCCAGTAAGGGCCTTTCTAGCGGCACAGATACGCAGTATTTT. Encoded protein: CASKGLSSGTDTQYF.

The rearrangement uses TRBV5-4 and TRBJ2-3; TRBD2 agrees at 8 bases. V was pared by 2 bases and J by 0 bases, with 5 bases of the junction left unmatched. The CDR3 totals 16 residues. Germline CDR1 and CDR2: SGHNT and YYREEE (reference sequence). The CDR3 sequence: CASSFTSGASTDTQYF. The CDR3 nucleotides read TGTGCCAGCAGCTTTACTAGCGGAGCCAGCACAGATACGCAGTATTTT.

V gene TRBV24-1 combines with J gene TRBJ2-5, with D possibly being TRBD2 (5 bases). There are 15 residues in the CDR3. Germline loops: CDR1 KGHDR, CDR2 SFDVKD. V was shortened by 3 bases and J by 0 bases, with 10 bases between the two germline ends. CDR3 sequence (DNA): TGTGCCACCAGTGATCCCAGGACTGACCAAGAGACCCAGTACTTC. This codes for CATSDPRTDQETQYF.

This clone was picked up one time. This sequence joins TRBV2 and TRBJ1-4, with D unresolved. CDR1 is SNHLY and CDR2 is FYNNEI in the germline V gene. With 6 bases removed from V and 8 bases from J, the gap between germline ends came to 16 bases. This CDR3 is built from 14 residues. The CDR3 spells CASSTGVAREKLFF. CDR3 nucleotide sequence: TGTGCCAGCAGCACGGGAGTAGCTAGGGAAAAACTGTTTTTT.

The chain is built from TRBV20-1 and TRBJ1-6; 7 bases fit TRBD1. There are 15 residues in the CDR3. After removal of 3 bases from V and 9 bases from J, the junction contained 11 bases not matched to a gene. Per the germline V gene, CDR1 is DFQATT and CDR2 is SNEGSKA (reference sequence). The CDR3 loop is CSASSPNRGASPLHF. The CDR3 nucleotides are TGCAGTGCTAGTAGTCCCAACAGGGGAGCTTCACCCCTCCACTTT.

This chain connects TRBV13 to TRBJ1-6; no reliable D call. V lost 2 bases and J 8 bases, leaving 13 bases between the germline ends. The V gene's germline CDR1 is PRHDT and CDR2 FYEKMQ (reference sequence). The CDR3 is 15 residues long. In DNA form, the CDR3 reads TGTGCCAGCAGCTTATATGGACTCCTGGATTCACCCCTCCACTTT. Amino acids: CASSLYGLLDSPLHF.

The V gene is TRBV11-2, the J gene TRBJ2-5; 9 positions match TRBD1. Unmatched junction bases numbered 8, after V lost 5 bases and J lost 4 bases. The CDR3 is made up of 15 amino acids. Germline loops: CDR1 SGHAT, CDR2 FQNNGV. The CDR3 is CASSAWTGARETQYF. DNA for the CDR3: TGTGCCAGCAGCGCCTGGACAGGGGCGAGAGAGACCCAGTACTTC.

This chain connects TRBV11-2 to TRBJ1-1, with D perhaps TRBD1 (6 bases). The CDR3 contains 13 residues. The V end was cut by 5 bases, the J end by 5 bases, with 12 bases between. CDR1 and CDR2 (germline): SGHAT, FQNNGV. This CDR3 reads CASSLRGGTEAFF. CDR3 coding DNA: TGTGCCAGCAGCCTCAGGGGAGGGACTGAAGCTTTCTTT.

The chain carries TRBV21-1 and TRBJ1-1; the D segment call TRBD1 is taken from the table without a DNA check. TRBV21-1 is annotated as a pseudogene. The length of the CDR3 is 14 residues. Here the CDR3 DNA reads TGTGCCAGCAGCCCGCAGGGGGGGAACACTGAAGCTTTCTTT. This gives the protein CASSPQGGNTEAFF.